Described below is a single TCR beta chain sequence and its context. The antigen is unknown. These data are taken from a study of graft-versus-host responses after intestinal transplantation. CDR1 is MDHEN, CDR2 SYDVKM, per germline. The CDR3 is 14 residues long. V gave up 6 bases and J gave up 2 bases, with 13 bases separating them. Generated by immunoSEQ multiplex PCR, the TCRdb table keeps only in-frame clones and is missing some. The table shows about 120,000 clones, with approximately 92% occurring only once. V is TRBV28 and J is TRBJ1-2; no clear D gene. The input for sequencing was unstimulated CD4+ T cells sorted from spleen or lymph node cells, taken before intestinal transplant. This TCR came from a human donor who received an intestinal transplant. The CDR3 bases are TGTGCCAGCAGCACGCGGACGGGAAACTATGGCTACACCTTC. This sequence encodes CASSTRTGNYGYTF.